This T cell receptor beta chain was observed in a study of T cell responses to AZD1222 COVID-19 vaccine. As for the study in general: Researchers grouped second doses given at about 4 or about 12 weeks into one pool.

Germline assignment: CDR1 MDHEN and CDR2 SYDVKM. CDR3 length: 14 amino acids. Trimming cost V 6 bases and J 0 bases, with 11 bases left between them. Assay: immunoSEQ multiplex PCR; the TCRdb copy retains only in-frame clones and omits some. The sample records 120,000 or so clones, about 88% being singletons. Notes on the study in general: Only five to seven individuals given AZD1222 were seropositive at baseline. Repertoires were obtained solely post-peak T cell response. Spike-wide vaccine-associated CD4 TCRs dominated at 160-218 and 743-854.

A note on this clone: Its specificity is not known. Other DNA sequences in this sample translate to the same CDR3.

This clonotype was obtained from an adult in good health. Sequenced here: peripheral blood, sampled on day 0 of AZD1222 vaccination. V usage is TRBV28 and J usage is TRBJ1-1; no definite D call. The CDR3 DNA sequence: TGTGCCAGCAGCCTTGGGGTTATGAACACTGAAGCTTTCTTT. It specifies CASSLGVMNTEAFF.